The next 27 T cell receptor beta chains were all read from a single sample in a study of cytomegalovirus exposure and HLA in healthy donors. It was with 60 Vbeta and 13 Jbeta primers that the PCR ran. Measured with immunoSEQ multiplex PCR; TCRdb has only the in-frame clones, and not every one. This sample has about 160,000 clones, with around three quarters found just once. The sample comprised PBMCs. The source is a woman aged 40 to 50 in good health and CMV-seronegative.

This chain connects TRBV19 to TRBJ2-1; 11 bases align to TRBD1. The CDR3 covers 16 residues. V lost 4 bases, J lost 4 bases, and 6 bases stayed unmatched. Germline V gene sequence: CDR1 LNHDA, CDR2 SQIVND (reference sequence). Here the CDR3 reads CASSRKGTGGYNEQFF. CDR3 coding DNA: TGTGCCAGTAGTAGAAAAGGGACAGGGGGGTACAATGAGCAGTTCTTC.

This clone was found a few times. The chain is built from TRBV30 and TRBJ2-3, with TRBD2 identical over 9 bases. From germline, CDR1 is GTSNPN and CDR2 SVGIG (reference sequence). The CDR3 loop spans 16 amino acids. Unmatched junction bases numbered 10, after V lost 3 bases and J lost 3 bases. CDR3 sequence: CAWRGQGLAPTDTQYF. Written as DNA, the CDR3 is TGTGCCTGGAGGGGTCAGGGACTAGCCCCGACAGATACGCAGTATTTT. The full variable domain, rest sourced from reference TRBV30 and TRBJ2-3, is SQTIHQWPATLVQPVGSPLSLECTVEGTSNPNLYWYRQAAGRGLQLLFYSVGIGQISSEVPQNLSASRPQDRQFILSSKKLLLSDSGFYLCAWRGQGLAPTDTQYFGPGTRLTVL.

This clone has a handful of counts. The same CDR3 can be traced to other DNA sequences in this sample. J is TRBJ2-7 and V is TRBV19; D remains ambiguous. Germline CDR1 is LNHDA and CDR2 is SQIVND (reference sequence). The CDR3 loop spans 11 amino acids. V gave up 1 base and J gave up 7 bases, with 5 bases separating them. The CDR3 DNA sequence: TGTGCCAGTAGTATAGGAGGTGAGCAGTACTTC. It translates to CASSIGGEQYF.

V usage is TRBV5-1 and J usage is TRBJ2-1, with 9 bases that match TRBD2. Germline values: CDR1 SGHRS, CDR2 YFSETQ. Germline trimming cut 3 bases from V and 5 bases from J; bases unmatched to any gene: 18. This CDR3 is 19 amino acids long. Here the CDR3 reads CASSSGGLAGIVLDNEQFF. The CDR3 nucleotides read TGCGCCAGCAGCTCGGGCGGCCTAGCGGGAATTGTGTTAGACAATGAGCAGTTCTTC.

The rearrangement uses TRBV6-1 and TRBJ1-2, with D hard to call. Germline V gene data show CDR1 as MNHNS and CDR2 as SASEGT. This CDR3 contains 11 residues. Between the trimmed V and J ends, which lost 3 bases and 7 bases, there was a span of 6 bases. CDR3 protein: CASSDTGGYTF. CDR3 in DNA: TGTGCCAGCAGTGATACTGGTGGCTACACCTTC.

The chain has TRBV9 and TRBJ1-1, with a weak D call TRBD1 (5 bases). The length of the CDR3 is 17 residues. Germline V CDR1 and CDR2: SGDLS, YYNGEE. The V gene lost 4 bases and the J gene lost 1 base, with 20 bases spanning the gap. Here the CDR3 reads CASSPGTGVGENTEAFF. For the CDR3, the DNA is TGTGCCAGCAGCCCCGGGACGGGGGTTGGGGAGAACACTGAAGCTTTCTTT.

The chain employs TRBV30 and TRBJ2-5; D might be TRBD1 (7 bases). CDR1 is GTSNPN, CDR2 SVGIG, per germline (reference sequence). CDR3 length: 12 amino acids. Trimming left V 4 bases short and J 5 bases short, with 11 bases between. This CDR3 is CAWTGGKETQYF. The CDR3 DNA sequence: TGTGCCTGGACAGGGGGGAAGGAGACCCAGTACTTC.

The gene calls are TRBV2 and TRBJ1-1; D call uncertain. Germline V gene sequence: CDR1 SNHLY, CDR2 FYNNEI. CDR3 size: 13 residues. With 2 bases removed from V and 5 bases from J, the gap between germline ends came to 9 bases. This CDR3 is CASSEQLGTEAFF. CDR3 DNA: TGTGCCAGCAGTGAACAGCTCGGGACTGAAGCTTTCTTT.

The genes are TRBV6-5 and TRBJ1-2; D uncertain. V was clipped by 2 bases and J by 8 bases, with 15 bases between them. Germline loops: CDR1 MNHEY, CDR2 SVGAGI. The CDR3 contains 14 residues. CDR3 in DNA: TGTGCCAGCAGTTACGAACGGGGTTCGGGAGGCTACACCTTC. Translated, it gives CASSYERGSGGYTF.

This sequence joins TRBV6-5 and TRBJ1-5; D remains unclear. The CDR3 consists of 15 residues. CDR1 MNHEY and CDR2 SVGAGI come from the germline V gene. The V end lost 0 bases, the J end lost 1 base, and 7 bases lay between the germline ends. The CDR3 DNA sequence: TGTGCCAGCAGTTACTCACCGGGAAGCAATCAGCCCCAGCATTTT. Translation gives CASSYSPGSNQPQHF.

The chain recombines TRBV14 with TRBJ2-1; D is unclear. The V gene lost 3 bases and the J gene lost 4 bases, with 7 bases spanning the gap. This CDR3 is 13 amino acids long. The germline gives CDR1 SGHDN, CDR2 FVKESK. CDR3 region: CASSQNSYNEQFF. CDR3 nucleotides: TGTGCCAGCAGCCAGAATAGTTACAATGAGCAGTTCTTC.

The chain carries TRBV5-1 and TRBJ2-7, with 7 positions matching TRBD1. The CDR3 has 13 amino acids. The germline CDR1 and CDR2 sequences are SGHRS and YFSETQ. V lost 3 bases to trimming and J lost 7 bases; unmatched junction nucleotides: 7. The CDR3 sequence is CASSYTGVEEQYF. The DNA for the CDR3 is TGCGCCAGCAGCTATACAGGGGTCGAGGAGCAGTACTTC.

The chain uses TRBV5-1 and TRBJ2-5, with 9 bases lining up with TRBD1. CDR1 and CDR2 from the germline V gene are SGHRS and YFSETQ. J was trimmed by 5 bases and V by 4 bases; bases with no gene match: 12. This CDR3 contains 16 residues. The CDR3 loop is CASSVGQGPLRETQYF. Here the CDR3 DNA reads TGCGCCAGCAGCGTGGGACAGGGCCCTCTCCGGGAGACCCAGTACTTC.

V and J are TRBV9 and TRBJ1-5; 7 nucleotides align to TRBD1. This CDR3 region has 13 residues. The J segment lost 11 bases and the V segment lost 0 bases, leaving 5 bases of the junction unmatched. Germline lookup yields CDR1 SGDLS and CDR2 YYNGEE. In DNA, the CDR3 is TGTGCCAGCAGCGTAGAATTGACAGGGACCCAGCATTTT. This gives the protein CASSVELTGTQHF.

This chain uses TRBV6-4 with TRBJ2-3, with 11 bases identical to TRBD2. Germline assignment: CDR1 MRHNA and CDR2 SNTAGT. There are 18 residues in the CDR3. With 3 bases clipped from V and 1 base from J, the junction kept 9 bases outside the gene matches. The CDR3 spells CASSELAGERGGTDTQYF. CDR3 DNA sequence: TGTGCCAGCAGTGAACTAGCGGGAGAGAGGGGCGGCACAGATACGCAGTATTTT.

CDR3 nucleotide sequence: TGTGCCAGCAGTTACAGGACTAGTCTTTCTGAGCAGTTCTTC. It specifies CASSYRTSLSEQFF. The chain combines TRBV6-5 with TRBJ2-1; 7 nucleotides agree with TRBD2. This CDR3 region has 14 residues. Trimming at V came to 2 bases and at J to 9 bases, leaving 7 bases not matched to a gene. Germline CDR1 MNHEY, CDR2 SVGAGI.

This clone was observed a few times. This sequence joins TRBV4-1 and TRBJ1-1; D is unclear. Trimming removed 1 base at V and 0 bases at J, with 9 bases between. Germline CDR1 MGHRA, CDR2 YSYEKL. This CDR3 is built from 15 residues. The chain's CDR3 is CASSQGVTVNTEAFF. CDR3 coding DNA: TGCGCCAGCAGCCAAGGAGTCACGGTGAACACTGAAGCTTTCTTT.

The J gene is TRBJ1-1, the V gene TRBV2, with TRBD1 as a possible D gene (6 bases). The germline CDR1 and CDR2 sequences are SNHLY and FYNNEI. Trimming cost V 3 bases and J 3 bases, with 14 bases left between them. The CDR3 is made up of 15 amino acids. The CDR3 DNA is TGTGCCAGCAGTGAGGGGCAGGGGTTCTACACTGAAGCTTTCTTT. It codes for CASSEGQGFYTEAFF.

This clone was picked up a small number of times. This chain uses TRBV6-1 with TRBJ2-2; TRBD2 matches 7 bases. J was trimmed by 1 base and V by 8 bases; bases with no gene match: 7. CDR3 length: 15 residues. Germline V gives CDR1 MNHNS, CDR2 SASEGT. As DNA, the CDR3 is TGTGCCAGCCATCCAGCGGGGATGAACACCGGGGAGCTGTTTTTT. Translated, it gives CASHPAGMNTGELFF.

The genes are TRBV5-1 and TRBJ2-2, with a possible D match to TRBD2 (6 bases). From germline, CDR1 is SGHRS and CDR2 YFSETQ. The CDR3 totals 16 residues. V lost 4 bases and J 5 bases, leaving 18 bases between the germline ends. The CDR3 bases are TGCGCCAGCAGCCCACTACAAACGGGGGTAACCGGGGAGCTGTTTTTT. Protein sequence: CASSPLQTGVTGELFF.

This clone has only a few counts. The chain has TRBV30 and TRBJ2-7; perhaps TRBD2 as D (5 bases). This CDR3 has 14 residues. Germline values: CDR1 GTSNPN, CDR2 SVGIG (reference sequence). Trimming took off 2 bases at V and 4 bases at J, with 15 bases between the two ends. The CDR3 nucleotides read TGTGCCTGGAGTTCTCGGGGTGGGTTATACGAGCAGTACTTC. It yields the protein CAWSSRGGLYEQYF.

This clone was observed once. The chain recombines TRBV7-3 with TRBJ2-1; possible D gene TRBD2, 6 bases. V gave up 5 bases and J gave up 0 bases, with 14 bases separating them. The germline gives CDR1 SGHTA, CDR2 FQGTGA. This CDR3 is 16 amino acids long. CDR3 DNA: TGTGCCAGCAGCCCCTCGGGCGGGGCCTCCTACAATGAGCAGTTCTTC. It is translated as CASSPSGGASYNEQFF.

The chain carries TRBV19 and TRBJ2-7, with 7 bases identical to TRBD2. Per the germline V gene, CDR1 is LNHDA and CDR2 is SQIVND (reference sequence). Germline trimming cut 7 bases from V and 5 bases from J; bases unmatched to any gene: 17. CDR3 size: 16 residues. Written as DNA, the CDR3 is TGTGCCAGTACCCCCCTGGGTGGGAGGGAGGTCCACGAGCAGTACTTC. This encodes CASTPLGGREVHEQYF.

The rearrangement links TRBV5-6 to TRBJ2-7, with D possibly being TRBD1 (6 bases). V shed 3 bases and J shed 4 bases, with 11 bases lying between them. The CDR3 loop spans 13 amino acids. CDR1 and CDR2 from the germline V gene are SGHDT and YYEEEE. The CDR3 DNA reads as TGTGCCAGCAGCTCCGGACAGCTATACGAGCAGTACTTC. This encodes CASSSGQLYEQYF.

The gene calls are TRBV4-2 and TRBJ2-3, with D tentatively TRBD2 (6 bases). V dropped 0 bases and J dropped 1 base, with 11 bases sitting between them. Germline V gene data show CDR1 as LGHNA and CDR2 as YNFKEQ. CDR3 length equals 16 residues. Written as DNA, the CDR3 is TGTGCCAGCAGCCAAGATCACGGGAGCGGCACAGATACGCAGTATTTT. It codes for CASSQDHGSGTDTQYF.

This rearrangement joins TRBV28 to TRBJ2-4; 8 bases line up with TRBD1. CDR3 length: 15 amino acids. Looked up from germline, CDR1 is MDHEN and CDR2 is SYDVKM. The ends lost 1 base at V and 8 bases at J; junction bases unmatched: 7. The CDR3 DNA sequence: TGTGCCAGCAGTTTATCCCAGACAGGGGATTACATTCAGTACTTC. This gives the protein CASSLSQTGDYIQYF.

The chain carries TRBV11-3 and TRBJ2-5; the match to TRBD1 covers 8 bases. The germline CDR1 and CDR2 sequences are SGHNT and YENEEA. This CDR3 is 15 amino acids long. The junction had 8 bases not matched to a gene; V was cut back by 1 base and J by 7 bases. This chain's CDR3 is CASSLVSGQGGTQYF. In nucleotides, the CDR3 is TGTGCCAGCAGCTTAGTCAGCGGACAGGGAGGGACCCAGTACTTC.